This paragraph covers one TCR beta chain sequence. Its antigen is not known. This CDR3 region has 17 residues. J lost 0 bases, V lost 7 bases, and 10 bases had no gene match. Healthy Caucasians were all of the donors. One entry per CDR3 protein, called by TCRdb with MiXCR from the 5' RACE reads. This table holds about 890,000 distinct CDR3 sequences, about 12% found once. The sample originates from a study of identical twins. Points from the study as a whole: Conclusions were based on cross-sectional statistical analysis, without following the same donors. In beta out-of-frame sequences, the excess sharing between twins was weaker. Reduced insertions were recorded for abundant cord blood beta clonotypes, with no such pattern in memory repertoires.

These data were also filed under a second study, of yellow fever vaccine responses in identical twins.

The receptor was derived from a woman under 30 in good health. The gene calls are TRBV12-3 or TRBV12-4 and TRBJ2-2; 8 nucleotides agree with TRBD2. What was sequenced was PBMCs. The CDR3 DNA reads as TGTGCCAGCACTCCCAGCGGGAGTCGGGCGAACACCGGGGAGCTGTTTTTT. Its translation is CASTPSGSRANTGELFF.